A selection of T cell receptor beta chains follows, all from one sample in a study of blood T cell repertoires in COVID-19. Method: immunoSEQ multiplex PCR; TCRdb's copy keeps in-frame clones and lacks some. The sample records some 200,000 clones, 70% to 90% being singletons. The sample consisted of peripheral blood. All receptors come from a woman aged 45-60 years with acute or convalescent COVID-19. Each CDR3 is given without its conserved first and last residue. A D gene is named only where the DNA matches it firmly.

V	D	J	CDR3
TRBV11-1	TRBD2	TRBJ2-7	ASSLWRERPYEQY
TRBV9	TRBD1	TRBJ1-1	ASSPPGGRGRAF
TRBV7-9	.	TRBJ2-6	ASSQRPTATSGANVLT
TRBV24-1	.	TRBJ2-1	ATSDFRGGEYNEQF
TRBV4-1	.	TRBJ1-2	ASSQDRGGNYGYT
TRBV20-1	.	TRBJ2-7	SARSGHEQY
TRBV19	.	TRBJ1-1	ASINKGRGTEAF
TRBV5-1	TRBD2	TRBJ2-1	ASSLVLAGPGDEQF
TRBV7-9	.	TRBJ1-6	ASSREQGHYNSPLH
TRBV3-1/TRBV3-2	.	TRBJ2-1	ASSQDSTWPYNEQF
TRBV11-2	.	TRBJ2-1	ASSLLSTGAYNEQF
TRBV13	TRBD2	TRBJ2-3	ASSQGLGLAGSADTQY
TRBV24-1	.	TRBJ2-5	ATSDEARVPETQY
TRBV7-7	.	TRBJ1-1	ASSAYLNTEAF
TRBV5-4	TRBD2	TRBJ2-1	ASRYPAGGQNPNEQF
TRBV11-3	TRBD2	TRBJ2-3	ASSPLAGVSTDTQY
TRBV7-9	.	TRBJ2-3	ASSLAGGQWDTQY
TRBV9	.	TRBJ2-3	ASSVVARGDTQY
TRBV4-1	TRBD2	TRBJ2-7	ASSQERGPPSGYYEQY
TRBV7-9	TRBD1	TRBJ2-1	ASSSTGTGVSEQF
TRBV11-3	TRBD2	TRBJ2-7	ASSVAGDPYEQY
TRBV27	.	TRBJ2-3	ASSIQPTDTQY
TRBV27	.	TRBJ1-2	ASSFSGVWGYT
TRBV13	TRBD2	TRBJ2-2	ASSLVWTSGGARPGELF
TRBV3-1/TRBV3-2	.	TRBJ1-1	ASSQDAGTEAF
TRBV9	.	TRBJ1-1	ASSVGGLPEAF
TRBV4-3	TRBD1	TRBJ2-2	ASSLGDRANTGELF
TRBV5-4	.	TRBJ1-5	ASSLQGKDQPQH
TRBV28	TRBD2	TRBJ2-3	ASSPSGRGMDTQY
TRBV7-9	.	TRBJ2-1	ASSSTGGGEQF
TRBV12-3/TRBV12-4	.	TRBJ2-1	ASRSDRFNEQF
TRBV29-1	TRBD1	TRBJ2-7	SVEDRGTYEQY